These T cell receptor beta chains were read from a single sample in a study of shared clonotypes between healthy human individuals. Using immunoSEQ multiplex PCR, the repertoire was profiled, and TCRdb retains in-frame clones only, with some absent. The repertoire holds under 1 million clones, with 96% as singletons. Source material: naive CD8+ T cells sorted from blood. These receptors were collected from a man under 40 in good health. CDR3s include the opening cysteine and the closing phenylalanine or tryptophan. Fields, in order: J gene, V gene, CDR3 protein.

J gene: TRBJ2-7; V gene: TRBV27; CDR3 protein: CASSPSEGYYEQYF
J gene: TRBJ2-3; V gene: TRBV10-3; CDR3 protein: CAISVLLEGEGTDTQYF
J gene: TRBJ2-1; V gene: TRBV27; CDR3 protein: CASSLQRPGSNEQFF
J gene: TRBJ2-5; V gene: TRBV13; CDR3 protein: CASSFQLGETQYF
J gene: TRBJ1-2; V gene: TRBV11-3; CDR3 protein: CASSLGGDGGYTF
J gene: TRBJ1-2; V gene: TRBV10-2; CDR3 protein: CASEYRTGEGYGYTF
J gene: TRBJ2-1; V gene: TRBV5-5; CDR3 protein: CASSKMGFDNEQFF
J gene: TRBJ1-5; V gene: TRBV27; CDR3 protein: CASSPRGKQPQHF
J gene: TRBJ1-2; V gene: TRBV29-1; CDR3 protein: CSVDRGTRDGYTF
J gene: TRBJ1-2; V gene: TRBV11-2; CDR3 protein: CASSWTGGDYGYTF